These T cell receptor beta chains were read from a single sample in a study of metastatic and nonmetastatic thyroid tumors. Through MiXCR, TCRdb re-clonotyped the PCR reads. The table includes about 40,000 clones, over 10% detected once. The sequenced sample was blood. These receptors all stem from a female donor with papillary thyroid cancer or a benign thyroid nodule (not recorded which). Some clones in this sample may be carry-over from other donors' samples. Each CDR3 is given with its conserved first and last residue. Fields, in order: J gene, clone size, D gene, V gene, CDR3 protein, CDR3 DNA. D genes are given only for firm matches. Part of the rows lack a size; the others show once, few, many or a class for expanded clones.

J gene: TRBJ2-5; clone size: -; D gene: TRBD2; V gene: TRBV5-1; CDR3 protein: CAISPGGSGSETQYF; CDR3 DNA: TGCGCCATCAGCCCGGGGGGTAGTGGCTCAGAGACCCAGTACTTC
J gene: TRBJ2-3; clone size: many; D gene: -; V gene: TRBV7-4; CDR3 protein: CASSLAPGSTDTQYF; CDR3 DNA: TGTGCCAGCAGCTTAGCCCCGGGTAGCACAGATACGCAGTATTTT
J gene: TRBJ2-2; clone size: many; D gene: -; V gene: TRBV5-1; CDR3 protein: CASSLGVSGVGELFF; CDR3 DNA: TGCGCCAGCAGCTTGGGAGTATCGGGTGTCGGGGAGCTGTTTTTT
J gene: TRBJ1-1; clone size: many; D gene: -; V gene: TRBV18; CDR3 protein: CASLKGLNTEAFF; CDR3 DNA: TGTGCCAGCCTTAAGGGGCTGAACACTGAAGCTTTCTTT
J gene: TRBJ1-5; clone size: few; D gene: -; V gene: TRBV28; CDR3 protein: CASSLGGPGQPQHF; CDR3 DNA: TGTGCCAGCAGTTTAGGCGGACCCGGTCAGCCCCAGCATTTT
J gene: TRBJ2-7; clone size: once; D gene: -; V gene: TRBV20-1; CDR3 protein: CSASLGRRGEQYF; CDR3 DNA: TGCAGTGCTAGTCTGGGCAGGCGGGGCGAGCAGTACTTC
J gene: TRBJ2-5; clone size: many; D gene: TRBD2; V gene: TRBV5-1; CDR3 protein: CASSSIGGVQETQYF; CDR3 DNA: TGCGCCAGCAGCTCAATCGGGGGGGTGCAGGAGACCCAGTACTTC
J gene: TRBJ1-5; clone size: many; D gene: -; V gene: TRBV5-1; CDR3 protein: CASSLSTGSNQPQHF; CDR3 DNA: TGCGCCAGCAGCTTGTCGACAGGCAGCAATCAGCCCCAGCATTTT
J gene: TRBJ2-1; clone size: many; D gene: -; V gene: TRBV5-6; CDR3 protein: CASSLNSNEQFF; CDR3 DNA: TGTGCCAGCAGCTTGAACTCCAATGAGCAGTTCTTC
J gene: TRBJ2-7; clone size: many; D gene: TRBD2; V gene: TRBV28; CDR3 protein: CASSINSGSFLEQYF; CDR3 DNA: TGTGCCAGCAGTATAAATAGCGGGAGTTTTCTCGAGCAGTACTTC
J gene: TRBJ1-1; clone size: many; D gene: -; V gene: TRBV27; CDR3 protein: CASSTTGRRGTFF; CDR3 DNA: TGTGCCAGCAGTACTACAGGGCGACGAGGGACTTTCTTT
J gene: TRBJ1-2; clone size: many; D gene: TRBD1; V gene: TRBV19; CDR3 protein: CASSINPDRGRNYGYTF; CDR3 DNA: TGTGCCAGTAGTATTAATCCGGACAGGGGACGGAACTATGGCTACACCTTC
J gene: TRBJ1-1; clone size: many; D gene: -; V gene: TRBV28; CDR3 protein: CASSLPRTEAFF; CDR3 DNA: TGTGCCAGCAGTCTGCCACGGACTGAAGCTTTCTTT
J gene: TRBJ1-5; clone size: many; D gene: -; V gene: TRBV6-1; CDR3 protein: CASSTHVGGRNQPQHF; CDR3 DNA: TGTGCCAGCAGTACCCATGTGGGGGGGCGCAATCAGCCCCAGCATTTT
J gene: TRBJ2-3; clone size: many; D gene: TRBD2; V gene: TRBV20-1; CDR3 protein: CSARGGSGRADADTQYF; CDR3 DNA: TGCAGTGCTAGAGGGGGTAGCGGGAGGGCCGATGCAGATACGCAGTATTTT
J gene: TRBJ1-6; clone size: many; D gene: TRBD1; V gene: TRBV5-1; CDR3 protein: CASSLALGTGNNSPLHF; CDR3 DNA: TGCGCCAGCAGCTTGGCCTTGGGGACAGGGAATAATTCACCCCTCCACTTT
J gene: TRBJ2-3; clone size: many; D gene: -; V gene: TRBV11-1; CDR3 protein: CASSSRRGQSDTQYF; CDR3 DNA: TGTGCCAGCAGCTCGCGGCGGGGTCAGTCAGATACGCAGTATTTT
J gene: TRBJ2-7; clone size: -; D gene: -; V gene: TRBV28; CDR3 protein: CASIQWVYEQYF; CDR3 DNA: TGTGCCAGCATCCAATGGGTCTACGAGCAGTACTTC
J gene: TRBJ2-7; clone size: -; D gene: TRBD1; V gene: TRBV4-1; CDR3 protein: CSSSRTGGTDEQYF; CDR3 DNA: TGTTCCAGCAGCCGGACAGGGGGCACCGACGAGCAGTACTTC
J gene: TRBJ2-1; clone size: many; D gene: TRBD1; V gene: TRBV19; CDR3 protein: CASSLDRDNVQFF; CDR3 DNA: TGTGCCAGTAGCCTGGACAGGGATAATGTGCAGTTCTTC
J gene: TRBJ2-1; clone size: many; D gene: -; V gene: TRBV2; CDR3 protein: CASSYAYEQFF; CDR3 DNA: TGTGCCAGCAGTTATGCGTATGAGCAGTTCTTC
J gene: TRBJ2-2; clone size: many; D gene: -; V gene: TRBV20-1; CDR3 protein: CSARTSGPNTGELFF; CDR3 DNA: TGCAGTGCTAGAACGAGCGGGCCGAACACCGGGGAGCTGTTTTTT
J gene: TRBJ2-3; clone size: many; D gene: TRBD2; V gene: TRBV7-3; CDR3 protein: CASSSGLATDTQYF; CDR3 DNA: TGTGCCAGCAGTTCGGGACTAGCTACAGATACGCAGTATTTT
J gene: TRBJ2-7; clone size: -; D gene: TRBD1; V gene: TRBV18; CDR3 protein: CASSQGTGGSYEQYF; CDR3 DNA: TGTGCCAGCTCACAAGGGACAGGGGGAAGCTACGAGCAGTACTTC
J gene: TRBJ2-3; clone size: many; D gene: -; V gene: TRBV24-1; CDR3 protein: CATSDPSPTDTQYF; CDR3 DNA: TGTGCCACCAGTGATCCTAGTCCCACAGATACGCAGTATTTT